This T cell receptor beta chain is drawn from a study of blood T cell repertoires in COVID-19. The overall study: The origin of the acute and convalescent COVID-19 samples was the United States, Italy and Spain. PBMCs, B-cell-depleted T cells, or T cells provided the cDNA or gDNA that made up the material.

Germline CDR1 and CDR2: LNHDA and SQIVND (reference sequence). This CDR3 has 15 amino acids. V lost 3 bases, J lost 7 bases, and 7 bases stayed unmatched. A remark on this clone: At the DNA level, this CDR3 is encoded by other sequences in the same sample as well.

Seattle participants joined during active infection and were tracked over time. In the authors' methods: The authors estimated nucleated cell counts from reference gene primer amplification. Here immunoSEQ multiplex PCR was the method, and the copy in TCRdb shows in-frame clones only, minus some. Clone size and the V and J calls come from that table; the DNA yielded D and trimming. In the table there are some 250,000 clones, around 87% of which are singletons. The TCR comes from a woman in her sixties with COVID-19, enrolled during active disease. The sequenced sample consisted of peripheral blood. The chain combines TRBV19 with TRBJ2-1; 9 bases are a match to TRBD2. The CDR3 here is CASSIGGRAGNEQFF. DNA of the CDR3: TGTGCCAGTAGTATCGGCGGGAGGGCCGGAAATGAGCAGTTCTTC.